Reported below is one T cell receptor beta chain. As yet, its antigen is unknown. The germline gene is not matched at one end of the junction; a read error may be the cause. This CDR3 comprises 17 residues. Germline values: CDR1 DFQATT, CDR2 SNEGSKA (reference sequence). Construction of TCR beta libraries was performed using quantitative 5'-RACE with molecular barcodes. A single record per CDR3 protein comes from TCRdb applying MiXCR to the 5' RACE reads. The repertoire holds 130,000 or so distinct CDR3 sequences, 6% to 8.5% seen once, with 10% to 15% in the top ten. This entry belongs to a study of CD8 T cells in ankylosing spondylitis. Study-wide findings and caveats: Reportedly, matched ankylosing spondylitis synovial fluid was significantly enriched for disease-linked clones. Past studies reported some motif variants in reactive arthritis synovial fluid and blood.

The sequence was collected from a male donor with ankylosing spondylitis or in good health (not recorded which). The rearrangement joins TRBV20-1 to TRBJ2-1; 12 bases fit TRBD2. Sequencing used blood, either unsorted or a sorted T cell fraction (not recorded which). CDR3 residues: CCARGGASGRAPNEQFF. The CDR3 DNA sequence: TGCTGTGCTAGAGGGGGGGCTAGCGGGAGGGCCCCCAATGAGCAGTTCTTC.